The 6 T cell receptor beta chains reported below all come from one sample, sequenced in a study of blood T cell repertoires in COVID-19 (dated by TCRdb to 2020 to 2021). Libraries were made using the immunoSEQ multiplex PCR assay. Held by TCRdb, this immuneACCESS table contains in-frame sequences only and omits some clones. Under half of the omission traces to an unresolved V gene where checked; the cause of the rest is unknown. Present in this sample are about 62,000 clones, about four fifths of which were seen just once. In total, the top ten clones hold 6% to 7% of the sample. The sequenced sample consisted of peripheral blood. The receptors originated from a woman aged 50 to 65 with active or convalescent COVID-19.

The chain couples TRBV9 to TRBJ1-3; 10 bases match TRBD1. This CDR3 is 12 amino acids long. Losses at the gene ends were 8 bases for V and 7 bases for J; bases not matched to a gene: 3. Germline CDR1 SGDLS, CDR2 YYNGEE. CDR3 loop: CARDRGRNTIYF. The CDR3 nucleotides read TGTGCCAGAGACAGGGGGCGTAACACCATATATTTT.

This clone was counted a few times. The chain couples TRBV6-5 to TRBJ1-1; perhaps TRBD1 as D (6 bases). The CDR3 length is 16 residues. Trimming stripped 0 bases from V and 0 bases from J, with 11 bases between. The germline CDR1 and CDR2 sequences are MNHEY and SVGAGI. CDR3 nucleotides: TGTGCCAGCAGTTACTCAGACAGGTCCATGAACACTGAAGCTTTCTTT. Amino acids: CASSYSDRSMNTEAFF.

This sequence joins TRBV27 and TRBJ1-1; D is perhaps TRBD1 (5 bases). CDR1 is MNHEY, CDR2 SMNVEV, per germline (reference sequence). The CDR3 extends over 15 amino acids. Trimming removed 8 bases at V and 2 bases at J, with 18 bases between. This CDR3 is CASRGGDRPNTEAFF. CDR3 DNA: TGTGCCAGCCGGGGGGGGGACCGTCCAAACACTGAAGCTTTCTTT.

Here the CDR3 reads CASSLRVRGRSSYNEQFF. Written as DNA, the CDR3 is TGTGCCAGCTCACTACGTGTTAGGGGCCGGAGCTCCTACAATGAGCAGTTCTTC. The rearrangement links TRBV18 to TRBJ2-1; tentative D call: TRBD1 (5 bases). The length of the CDR3 is 18 residues. V gave up 4 bases and J gave up 0 bases, with 19 bases separating them. Germline assignment: CDR1 KGHSH and CDR2 LQKENI.

V usage is TRBV6-2 or TRBV6-3 and J usage is TRBJ1-1; D is unresolved. Deletions cut 6 bases from V and 6 bases from J, with 11 bases between. The CDR3 is 12 residues long. Germline CDR1 reads MNHEY; CDR2 reads SVGEGT. The CDR3 region has the DNA TGTGCCAGCAGCCCCGAGAGTCCTGAAGCTTTCTTT. It encodes CASSPESPEAFF.

The V and J genes are TRBV5-1 and TRBJ1-4, with TRBD1 matching over 8 bases. V trimming: 4 bases; J trimming: 3 bases; junction bases outside the gene matches: 5. The CDR3 consists of 15 residues. Germline CDR1 and CDR2: SGHRS and YFSETQ. The CDR3 DNA is TGCGCCAGCAGCAATAAACAGGGGGCTAATGAAAAACTGTTTTTT. This codes for CASSNKQGANEKLFF.